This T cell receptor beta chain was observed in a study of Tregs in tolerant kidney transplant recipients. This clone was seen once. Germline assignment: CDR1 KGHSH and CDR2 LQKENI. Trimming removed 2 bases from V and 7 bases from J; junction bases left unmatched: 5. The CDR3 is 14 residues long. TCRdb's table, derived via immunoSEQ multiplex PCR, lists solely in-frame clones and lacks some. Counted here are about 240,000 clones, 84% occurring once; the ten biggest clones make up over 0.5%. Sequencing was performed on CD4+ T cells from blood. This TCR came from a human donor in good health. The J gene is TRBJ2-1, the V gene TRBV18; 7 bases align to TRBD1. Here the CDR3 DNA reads TGTGCCAGCTCACCATGGACAGGTCAAAATGAGCAGTTCTTC. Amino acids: CASSPWTGQNEQFF.